These T cell receptor beta chains were read from a single sample in a study of cytomegalovirus exposure and HLA in healthy donors. Generated by immunoSEQ multiplex PCR, the TCRdb table keeps only in-frame clones and is missing some. The sample shows around 140,000 clones, approximately 80% of them seen only once. The sequenced material came from PBMCs. Receptors were obtained from a woman younger than 30 in good health and CMV-seronegative. CDR3s include the opening cysteine and the closing phenylalanine or tryptophan. A D gene is named only where the DNA matches it firmly. Only some rows state a clone size, as once, few, many or a class for expanded clones.

TRBJ1-4	TRBV4-1	TRBD1	few	TGCGCCAGCAGCCACGGACAGGGGAATGAAAAACTGTTTTTT	CASSHGQGNEKLFF
TRBJ2-7	TRBV5-1	TRBD1	-	TGCGCCAGCAGCTCGGGGACAGGGTCGGCCTACGAGCAGTACTTC	CASSSGTGSAYEQYF
TRBJ2-5	TRBV7-2	-	-	TGTGCCAGCAGCTTGGGAGGACTTGGGGAGACCCAGTACTTC	CASSLGGLGETQYF
TRBJ2-1	TRBV11-1	-	-	TGTGCCAGCAGCATAGCCCTAGCTTTTGAGCAGTTCTTC	CASSIALAFEQFF
TRBJ1-2	TRBV2	TRBD1	-	TGTGCCAGCAGAGGGACAGGGAGAGGCTACACCTTC	CASRGTGRGYTF
TRBJ1-2	TRBV30	-	-	TGTGCCTGGAGTGTTAACGACGGGTATGGCTACACCTTC	CAWSVNDGYGYTF
TRBJ2-7	TRBV9	-	-	TGTGCCAGCAGCCCCGCGGGACAGCCTCACTACGAGCAGTACTTC	CASSPAGQPHYEQYF
TRBJ1-3	TRBV6-5	-	-	TGTGCCAGCAGTTACGGGAGTAGTGGAAACACCATATATTTT	CASSYGSSGNTIYF
TRBJ2-1	TRBV4-1	-	once	TGCGCCAGCAGTCGTAACAGGGATCAGGACAATGAGCAGTTCTTC	CASSRNRDQDNEQFF
TRBJ2-7	TRBV29-1	-	-	TGCAGCGTGGAGACAGGCATATTCCCCTACGAGCAGTACTTC	CSVETGIFPYEQYF
TRBJ2-3	TRBV4-1	-	-	TGCGCCAGCAGCCAAGTAGGGGGGGGAGATACGCAGTATTTT	CASSQVGGGDTQYF
TRBJ2-2	TRBV4-2	TRBD2	-	TGTGCCAGCAGCCCGGGACTAGCGTTTAACACCGGGGAGCTGTTTTTT	CASSPGLAFNTGELFF
TRBJ1-1	TRBV18	-	few	TGTGCCAGCTCGTCCCTAGCGGTCTGGGAAAGTAGCCTTGTGGATGTGAACACTGAAGCTTTCTTT	CASSSLAVWESSLVDVNTEAFF
TRBJ2-7	TRBV6-1	-	few	TGTGCCAGCACCCAAATCCAGGGCTACGAGCAGTACTTC	CASTQIQGYEQYF
TRBJ1-2	TRBV6-1	-	once	TGTGCCAGCAGTGAAGGGGGAGGAGCAGGGCGCTACACCTTC	CASSEGGGAGRYTF
TRBJ2-3	TRBV15	-	-	TGTGCCACTTCCCGAGACACAGATACGCAGTATTTT	CATSRDTDTQYF
TRBJ2-1	TRBV5-5	-	-	TGTGCCAGCAGCTTGCTCACCCAAGCGGGCAATGAGCAGTTCTTC	CASSLLTQAGNEQFF
TRBJ2-1	TRBV27	TRBD2	-	TGTGCCAGCAGTTTTGGGCTAGCGGGCGGAAGCTCCTACAATGAGCAGTTCTTC	CASSFGLAGGSSYNEQFF
TRBJ1-5	TRBV30	-	-	TGTGCCTGGAGTCAGGCCCATAATCAGCCCCAGCATTTT	CAWSQAHNQPQHF
TRBJ1-2	TRBV19	-	few	TGTGCCACCTTAGTAGCCGACGGGTATAACTATGGCTACACCTTC	CATLVADGYNYGYTF
TRBJ2-7	TRBV7-8	TRBD2	-	TGTGCCAGCACCATCGGGGGGAACGAGCAGTACTTC	CASTIGGNEQYF
TRBJ2-2	TRBV5-1	TRBD2	-	TGCGCCAGCAGCCCTAGCGGGTCGAACACCGGGGAGCTGTTTTTT	CASSPSGSNTGELFF
TRBJ1-4	TRBV30	TRBD1	-	TGTGCCTGGAGCCGACAGGGGAAAAGTGAAAAACTGTTTTTT	CAWSRQGKSEKLFF
TRBJ2-7	TRBV19	TRBD1	-	TGTGCCAGTAGTAAGGGGGGACAGGCCCCCTACGAGCAGTACTTC	CASSKGGQAPYEQYF
TRBJ2-6	TRBV11-2	-	few	TGTGCCAGCAGCCGGGGTTCCGGGGCCAACGTCCTGACTTTC	CASSRGSGANVLTF
TRBJ2-3	TRBV7-2	TRBD2	once	TGTGCCAGCAGCTCCTCTGGGGGACTAGCGATAGATACGCAGTATTTT	CASSSSGGLAIDTQYF
TRBJ2-7	TRBV27	TRBD1	-	TGTGCCAGCAGTCAGGACAGGTCCTACGAGCAGTACTTC	CASSQDRSYEQYF
TRBJ2-2	TRBV6-1	-	-	TGTGCCAGCAGTGAAAGCACAGCCGGGGAGCTGTTTTTT	CASSESTAGELFF
TRBJ1-1	TRBV9	-	-	TGTGCCAGCAGCCCAGAAGTGAACACTGAAGCTTTCTTT	CASSPEVNTEAFF
TRBJ2-2	TRBV19	-	-	TGTGCCAGTAGTATAGTTAACTACTGGAACACCGGGGAGCTGTTTTTT	CASSIVNYWNTGELFF
TRBJ2-2	TRBV6-6	-	-	TGTGCCAGCAGTCCCCACAGGGCTAGTCGGACCGGGGAGCTGTTTTTT	CASSPHRASRTGELFF
TRBJ1-1	TRBV6-5	-	-	TGTGCCAGCACCACCCCCGGTCGGGAAGCTTTCTTT	CASTTPGREAFF
TRBJ2-2	TRBV5-4	-	-	TGTGCCAGCAGCTTGTGGCGGGACAACACCGGGGAGCTGTTTTTT	CASSLWRDNTGELFF
TRBJ2-5	TRBV19	-	-	TGTGCCAGTAGTATCCTCGGAGGCCAAGGGACCCAGTACTTC	CASSILGGQGTQYF
TRBJ2-2	TRBV9	-	-	TGTGCCAGCAGCGTTTATAAAACCGGGGAGCTGTTTTTT	CASSVYKTGELFF
TRBJ2-7	TRBV4-1	TRBD1	-	TGCGCCAGCAGCCAAGGGCACGGGACAGGCGTAGCCTACGAGCGGTACTTC	CASSQGHGTGVAYERYF
TRBJ2-2	TRBV7-9	-	-	TGTGCCAGCAGCTTAGTTAATCTCGGGGAGCTGTTTTTT	CASSLVNLGELFF
TRBJ2-2	TRBV4-2	TRBD2	-	TGTGCCAGCAGCCTAGGCTCGGCGGGAGAAGGTACCGGGGAGCTGTTTTTT	CASSLGSAGEGTGELFF
TRBJ2-3	TRBV6-5	-	few	TGTGCCTGCAAAAGGGGTTTGTCCACAGATACGCAGTATTTT	CACKRGLSTDTQYF
TRBJ2-5	TRBV5-1	TRBD1	-	TGCGCCAGCAGCCCGATGACAGGGGAAGGAGAGACCCAGTACTTC	CASSPMTGEGETQYF
TRBJ1-5	TRBV18	-	-	TGTGCCAGCTCACCACAGGGGGTGAGGAATCAGCCCCAGCATTTT	CASSPQGVRNQPQHF
TRBJ2-2	TRBV30	-	-	TGTGCCTGGAATACCGGACAAACCGGGGAGCTGTTTTTT	CAWNTGQTGELFF
TRBJ2-2	TRBV6-1	TRBD1	-	TGTGCCAGCAGTGGGCAGGGGGCCGGGGAGCTGTTTTTT	CASSGQGAGELFF
TRBJ2-2	TRBV5-1	TRBD2	-	TGCGCCAGCAGCCATAGCGGGAGCGCGAACACCGGGGAGCTGTTTTTT	CASSHSGSANTGELFF
TRBJ2-1	TRBV15	TRBD2	once	TGTGCCACCAGCCCCACTAGCGGGAGCTACAATGAGCAGTTCTTC	CATSPTSGSYNEQFF
TRBJ1-3	TRBV9	TRBD1	-	TGTGCCAGCAGCAGCCGGGGGACAGCGAGCTCTGGAAACACCATATATTTT	CASSSRGTASSGNTIYF
TRBJ2-3	TRBV11-2	-	-	TGTGCCAGCAGCTTAGTCTCCGCAGATACGCAGTATTTT	CASSLVSADTQYF
TRBJ2-4	TRBV19	-	-	TGTGCCAGTAGTACTTGGGACTCCCTGGGGAACATTCAGTACTTC	CASSTWDSLGNIQYF